Here is one T cell receptor beta chain with its context. This clone turned up a few times. No antigen is known for it. The input lacks base qualities; no much larger clone sits a single base away. The High Capacity cDNA Reverse Transcription Kit was used to reverse transcribe all of the isolated RNA, meaning that expressed TCRB transcripts were what got sequenced. Deep immunoSEQ sequencing was performed on naive, central memory and regulatory T cell samples, with an average of about 3.6 million total reads per sample. Sorted cells were lysed in RLT buffer and RNA was extracted with DNase-treated RNeasy Micro or Mini kits, depending on cell number. Each cell subset was processed separately to prevent cross-contamination, with patient and healthy donor samples processed together. The immunoSEQ multiplex PCR was used to amplify TCRB sequences from cDNA, generating 87-bp fragments that spanned the CDR3 region. Sequencing of the amplicons was performed on the Illumina HiSeq platform. As for the original processing: PCR bias was corrected computationally using synthetic template baselines, and reads within Hamming distance 2 were collapsed, with unmergeable singletons discarded. By aligning reads against IMGT, V, D and J genes, CDR3 length, and insertions or deletions at six rearrangement sites were assigned. Within each subset, clonotype counts were normalized to sorted cell number, and only after that were true diversity and Gini coefficients computed with the tcR R package. The overlap coefficient, calculated on TCRB nucleotide sequences, was used to quantify repertoire sharing. Out-of-frame TCRB sequences from naive cells were analyzed as a proxy for the pre-selection repertoire. The immuneACCESS repertoire file appears here via TCRdb, limited to in-frame rearrangements. These files lack a portion of the clones; in checked studies, under half of the deficit traces to unresolved V genes, and the cause of the others is not known. From that table come the V and J calls and clone size; the DNA was used to work out D and trimming. The sample contains a few hundred thousand clones, over 12% of them found a single time. The leading ten clones occupy 0.015% of the sample.

From each donor, a single peripheral blood sample of approximately 120 mL on average was drawn into heparinised tubes. A BD FACSAria II was used to sort naive, central memory, regulatory and stem cell-like memory CD4+ T cells with a panel that included CD45RO, CCR7, CD25, CD127, CD95 and CD27. All sorted populations exceeded 95% purity. Right away, PBMCs were isolated by Lymphoprep density gradient centrifugation and were stained directly, with no culture step. So that batch effects would be minimized, each experiment stained and sorted samples in pairs, pairing one healthy donor with one patient. The CDR3 runs 17 amino acids, cysteine and phenylalanine included. Only CDR3 DNA is held: 51 bases, read in frame from base 1. V is reduced by 7 bases and J by 5 bases, leaving a spacing of 24 bases between them. The germline V gene yields SQVTM for CDR1 and ANQGSEA for CDR2. These data belong to a study of beta chain features in type 1 diabetes (dated by TCRdb to 2016 to 2019). Describing the broader study: Mean age, gender distribution, total cell number and subset yield did not differ between patients and healthy donors. Whereas all 30 or so donors provided naive and central memory subsets, regulatory and stem cell-like memory subsets were isolated from just 8 patients and about eight healthy donors. The study compared TCRB repertoires of sorted circulating CD4+ T cell subsets between recently diagnosed type 1 diabetes patients and matched healthy donors. A total of 107,917,701 sorted cells were examined across all samples, and a strong correlation was observed between cell number per subset and RNA yield.

The research as a whole found: A moderate but significant shortening of TCRB CDR3 length was observed in type 1 diabetes patients in all four CD4+ subsets. Because cDNA rather than genomic DNA was sequenced, highly expressing activated cells could have been over-represented, although no difference in activation and CD3 levels was found between groups. Because the HLA sub-analyses included only small numbers of individuals, any influence of HLA type on TCRB rearrangement was left unresolved. Naive, central memory and regulatory TCRB repertoires appeared to be more similar among patients than among healthy donors. Shorter templates might have been favored by PCR, but patient and control samples were amplified and corrected together, so both groups would have been affected equally by any skew. Fewer insertions and more nucleotide deletions at VDJ recombination sites were observed in patients with type 1 diabetes, implying thymic rearrangement abnormalities.

Sample: naive CD4+ T cells from blood. The cell subset or site label of this sample denotes: true naive CD4+ T cells. The source of this sequence is a man aged 18-30 years with type 1 diabetes. The chain employs TRBV29-1 and TRBJ1-6; TRBD1 is possibly the D segment (5 matching bases). In nucleotides, the sequence is TGCAGCGCAAGGGGATTATTACAGGAGAATAATAATTCACCCCTCCACTTT. Protein translation: CSARGLLQENNNSPLHF. The CDR3, completed at both ends by the reference TRBV29-1 and TRBJ1-6 genes, gives the full variable domain SAVISQKPSRDICQRGTSLTIQCQVDSQVTMMFWYRQQPGQSLTLIATANQGSEATYESGFVIDKFPISRPNLTFSTLTVSNMSPEDSSIYLCSARGLLQENNNSPLHFGNGTRLTVT.